What follows describes a single T cell receptor beta chain. The sample holds other DNA sequences that translate to the same CDR3. Here immunoSEQ multiplex PCR was the method, and the copy in TCRdb shows in-frame clones only, minus some. The data hold some 2,500,000 clones, with approximately 94% observed a single time. This record belongs to a study of shared clonotypes between healthy human individuals. V was cut by 1 base and J by 6 bases, with 7 bases left in between. Germline V gene lookup returns CDR1 SGDLS and CDR2 YYNGEE. The CDR3 covers 13 residues. The genes are TRBV9 and TRBJ2-2; no clear D. Sequenced sample: naive CD4+ T cells from PBMCs. Specified subset: CD45RA+ positively selected. The receptor was isolated from a man younger than 30 in good health. Some clones in this sample may be carry-over from other donors' samples. The CDR3 sequence is CASSVSGAGELFF. The CDR3, as DNA: TGTGCCAGCAGCGTATCAGGTGCCGGGGAGCTGTTTTTT.